Following are 7 T cell receptor beta chains from one sample sequenced in a study of T cell responses to AZD1222 COVID-19 vaccine. Method: immunoSEQ multiplex PCR; TCRdb's copy keeps in-frame clones and lacks some. The sample yields approximately 74,000 clones, approximately 87% seen once. Sequenced here: peripheral blood, sampled 28 days after the second AZD1222 dose. These TCRs come from an adult who received the AZD1222 COVID-19 vaccine.

The rearrangement joins TRBV6-6 to TRBJ1-1; no clear D gene. Per the germline V gene, CDR1 is MNHNY and CDR2 is SVGAGI (reference sequence). V dropped 0 bases and J dropped 8 bases, with 10 bases sitting between them. The CDR3 spans 13 residues. As DNA, the CDR3 is TGTGCCAGCAGTTACTCAGCCAGTGAGGAAGCTTTCTTT. This codes for CASSYSASEEAFF.

This clone has more than one count but fewer than ten. The genes are TRBV2 and TRBJ1-5; weak D call: TRBD1 (5 bases). The CDR3 runs to 18 residues. V was trimmed by 6 bases and J by 0 bases, leaving 21 bases between them. Germline-derived CDR1 and CDR2 are SNHLY and FYNNEI. CDR3 sequence (DNA): TGTGCCAGCAGCCACGGGGGGGAGGGAACATATAGCAATCAGCCCCAGCATTTT. Its translation is CASSHGGEGTYSNQPQHF.

This chain links TRBV3-1 (or the pseudogene TRBV3-2) with TRBJ2-2; 7 nucleotides agree with TRBD2. CDR3 length equals 13 residues. Per the germline V gene, CDR1 is LGHDT and CDR2 is YNNKEL (reference sequence). V shed 1 base, J shed 9 bases, and the junction held 2 bases outside the gene matches. In DNA form, the CDR3 reads TGTGCCAGCAGCCAAGGGGGGGGTCGGGAGCTGTTTTTT. It is translated as CASSQGGGRELFF.

The chain employs TRBV24-1 and TRBJ1-1; 7 nucleotides align to TRBD1. This CDR3 spans 15 amino acids. The germline gives CDR1 KGHDR, CDR2 SFDVKD. Trimming at V came to 9 bases and at J to 1 base, leaving 10 bases not matched to a gene. The CDR3 protein is CATPGDREKNTEAFF. The DNA for the CDR3 is TGTGCCACCCCCGGGGACAGAGAGAAGAACACTGAAGCTTTCTTT.

DNA of the CDR3: TGTGCCAGCAGTAGGGCGAACACTGAAGCTTTCTTT. It is translated as CASSRANTEAFF. V and J are TRBV6-5 and TRBJ1-1; D not resolved. Germline V gives CDR1 MNHEY, CDR2 SVGAGI. CDR3 size: 12 residues. V dropped 5 bases and J dropped 1 base, with 5 bases sitting between them.

By share of the sample, this clone is medium-sized (0.01 to 0.1%). The CDR3 nucleotides are TGTGCCAGCAGTTCCCATATGTGGGGGTCGGGTAATCAGCCCCAGCATTTT. Protein: CASSSHMWGSGNQPQHF. The V gene is TRBV27, the J gene TRBJ1-5, with a tentative D call TRBD1 (5 bases). The CDR3 has 17 residues. V lost 4 bases and J lost 4, with 20 bases in between. Looked up from germline, CDR1 is MNHEY and CDR2 is SMNVEV (reference sequence).

V is TRBV29-1 and J is TRBJ1-2, with 8 positions matching TRBD1. The junction had 8 bases not matched to a gene; V was cut back by 8 bases and J by 3 bases. CDR1 SQVTM and CDR2 ANQGSEA come from the germline V gene. This CDR3 has 13 amino acids. CDR3 sequence reads: CSTEGQGHYGYTF. The CDR3 nucleotides read TGCAGCACAGAAGGACAGGGACACTATGGCTACACCTTC.